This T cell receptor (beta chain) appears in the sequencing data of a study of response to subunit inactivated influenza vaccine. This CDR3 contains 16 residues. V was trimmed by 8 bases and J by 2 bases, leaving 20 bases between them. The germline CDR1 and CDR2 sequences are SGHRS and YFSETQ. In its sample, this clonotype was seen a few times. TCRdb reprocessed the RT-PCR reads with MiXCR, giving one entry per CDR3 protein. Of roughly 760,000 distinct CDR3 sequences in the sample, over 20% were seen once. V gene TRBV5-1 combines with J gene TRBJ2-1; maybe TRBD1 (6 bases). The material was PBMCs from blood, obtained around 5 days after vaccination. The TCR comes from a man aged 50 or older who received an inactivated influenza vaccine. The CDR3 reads CASNDQGSPPYNEQFF. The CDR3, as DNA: TGCGCCAGTAACGACCAGGGGTCCCCTCCCTACAATGAGCAGTTCTTC.